One and the same sample provided the 2 T cell receptor beta chains below, sequenced in a study of blood T cell repertoires in COVID-19 (TCRdb year 2020). Receptor amplification or capture employed the immunoSEQ multiplex PCR assay. The clones in this table, taken by TCRdb from immuneACCESS, are in-frame only. Not every clone is retained; where verified, under half of the shortfall comes from an unresolved V gene, and the cause of the rest is unknown. The sample records more than 300,000 clones, over 90% of which are singletons. The ten largest clones represent less than 4% of the sample. Sequenced sample: PBMCs or T cells enriched from blood (not recorded which). The receptor set was obtained from a woman in her twenties or thirties who had been exposed to COVID-19.

This clone was seen just once. V usage is TRBV5-5 and J usage is TRBJ2-5; a weak D match, TRBD1 (6 bases). Deletions cut 0 bases from V and 2 bases from J, with 11 bases between. The germline gives CDR1 SGHKS, CDR2 YYEKEE (reference sequence). This CDR3 region has 15 residues. CDR3 residues: CASSLGQGRQETQYF. In nucleotides, the CDR3 is TGTGCCAGCAGCTTGGGCCAGGGGCGGCAAGAGACCCAGTACTTC.

The V and J genes are TRBV5-1 and TRBJ2-2; D perhaps matches TRBD1 (5 bases). The V gene lost 1 base and the J gene lost 5 bases, with 9 bases spanning the gap. The CDR3 consists of 14 residues. Germline V gives CDR1 SGHRS, CDR2 YFSETQ. CDR3 region: CASSLRRQTGELFF. The CDR3 nucleotides are TGCGCCAGCAGCTTGAGAAGACAGACCGGGGAGCTGTTTTTT.